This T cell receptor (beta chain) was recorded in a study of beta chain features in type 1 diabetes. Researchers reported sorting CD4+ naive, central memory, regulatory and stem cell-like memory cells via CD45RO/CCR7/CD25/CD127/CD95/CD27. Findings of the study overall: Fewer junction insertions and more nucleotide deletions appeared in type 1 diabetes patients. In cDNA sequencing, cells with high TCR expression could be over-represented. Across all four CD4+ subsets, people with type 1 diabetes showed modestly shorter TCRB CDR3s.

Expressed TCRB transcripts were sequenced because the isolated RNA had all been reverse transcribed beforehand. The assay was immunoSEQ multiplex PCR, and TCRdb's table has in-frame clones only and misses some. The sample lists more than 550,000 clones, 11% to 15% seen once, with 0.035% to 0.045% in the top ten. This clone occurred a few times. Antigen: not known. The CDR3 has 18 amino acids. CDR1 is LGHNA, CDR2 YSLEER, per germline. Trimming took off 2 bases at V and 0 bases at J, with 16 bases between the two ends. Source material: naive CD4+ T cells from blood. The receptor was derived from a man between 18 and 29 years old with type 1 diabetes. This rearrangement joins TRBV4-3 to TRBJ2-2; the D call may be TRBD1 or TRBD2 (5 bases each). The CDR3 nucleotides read TGCGCCAGCAGCCAAAGATTAGGGGACGCAGCGAACACCGGGGAGCTGTTTTTT. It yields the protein CASSQRLGDAANTGELFF.